The rows below give T cell receptor beta chains drawn from one sample of a study of control samples from healthy donors and cancer patients. The assay was immunoSEQ multiplex PCR, and TCRdb's table has in-frame clones only and misses some. Here the sample spans tens of thousands of clones, roughly 96% being singletons. Sequencing used blood. Every receptor here comes from a woman in her 30s in good health. The CDR3 runs from the conserved cysteine through the conserved F or W. The D gene is left open where the match is weak. The size entry is marked missing in some rows and otherwise reads once, few, many or a size class.

>TRBV5-1|TRBD2|NA|17|TRBJ2-7
CASSPKVLAGGPYEQYF
TGCGCCAGCAGCCCAAAGGTCCTAGCGGGAGGGCCCTACGAGCAGTACTTC
>TRBV4-2|TRBD2|NA|16|TRBJ2-2
CASSQETSGNTGELFF
TGTGCCAGCAGCCAAGAGACTAGCGGAAACACCGGGGAGCTGTTTTTT
>TRBV6-5|TRBD1|NA|11|TRBJ2-7
CASRDRAEQYF
TGTGCCAGCAGAGACAGGGCCGAGCAGTACTTC
>TRBV24-1|NA|NA|15|TRBJ2-5
CATSDPQPGKETQYF
TGTGCCACCAGTGATCCCCAACCAGGGAAAGAGACCCAGTACTTC
>TRBV24-1|NA|NA|14|TRBJ1-5
CATSDLDSNQPQHF
TGTGCCACCAGTGACCTTGACAGCAATCAGCCCCAGCATTTT
>TRBV20-1|TRBD2|NA|14|TRBJ2-7
CSASERGGWREQYF
TGCAGTGCTAGTGAGCGGGGAGGGTGGCGCGAGCAGTACTTC
>TRBV7-3|NA|NA|14|TRBJ2-1
CASSRDRESDEQFF
TGTGCCAGCAGCCGGGATCGAGAGTCCGATGAGCAGTTCTTC
>TRBV18|NA|NA|16|TRBJ1-3
CASSPPKGSSGNTIYF
TGTGCCAGCTCACCACCGAAGGGTAGCTCTGGAAACACCATATATTTT
>TRBV28|TRBD2|NA|16|TRBJ2-5
CASSLSSREGLETQYF
TGTGCCAGCAGTTTATCCTCGCGGGAGGGCCTTGAGACCCAGTACTTC
>TRBV9|TRBD1|NA|14|TRBJ2-3
CASSPQGSTDTQYF
TGTGCCAGCAGCCCACAGGGGAGCACAGATACGCAGTATTTT
>TRBV6-1|NA|NA|16|TRBJ2-2
CASSVFGGAEVGELFF
TGTGCCAGCAGTGTGTTCGGGGGTGCTGAGGTGGGGGAGCTGTTTTTT
>TRBV11-1|NA|once|17|TRBJ2-3
CASSLAPGGLSTDTQYF
TGTGCCAGCAGCTTAGCCCCAGGGGGGCTCAGCACAGATACGCAGTATTTT
>TRBV5-5|TRBD2|NA|16|TRBJ2-7
CASSLAGTSGSYEQYF
TGTGCCAGCAGCTTGGCCGGGACTAGCGGGAGTTACGAGCAGTACTTC
>TRBV27|NA|NA|15|TRBJ2-7
CASSDGQGSSYEQYF
TGTGCCAGCAGTGATGGGCAGGGATCATCCTACGAGCAGTACTTC
>TRBV7-9|TRBD2|NA|18|TRBJ2-2
CASSSSRASGRGIGELFF
TGTGCCAGCAGCTCATCCCGGGCTAGCGGGAGAGGTATCGGGGAGCTGTTTTTT
>TRBV29-1|NA|NA|13|TRBJ1-3
CSPPLNSGNTIYF
TGCAGCCCCCCCCTGAACTCTGGAAACACCATATATTTT
>TRBV19|NA|NA|13|TRBJ1-5
CASMSRVGQPQHF
TGTGCCAGTATGTCGAGGGTAGGTCAGCCCCAGCATTTT
>TRBV28|NA|NA|13|TRBJ1-5
CASSLGPNQPQHF
TGTGCCAGCAGTTTAGGACCCAATCAGCCCCAGCATTTT
>TRBV28|NA|NA|18|TRBJ2-2
CASGSQGLKTWNTGELFF
TGTGCCAGCGGATCACAGGGACTCAAAACATGGAACACCGGGGAGCTGTTTTTT
>TRBV20-1|TRBD2|NA|20|TRBJ2-4
CSASFAPEREGTLAKNIQYF
TGCAGTGCTAGTTTTGCTCCCGAGCGGGAGGGTACACTAGCCAAAAACATTCAGTACTTC
>TRBV25-1|TRBD1|NA|17|TRBJ2-7
CASSVGPRTGGLYEQYF
TGTGCCAGCAGTGTTGGCCCCCGGACAGGGGGGCTCTACGAGCAGTACTTC
>TRBV2|NA|NA|14|TRBJ2-7
CASGEGGSSYEQYF
TGTGCCAGCGGGGAAGGCGGGTCCTCCTACGAGCAGTACTTC
>TRBV5-6|NA|NA|16|TRBJ2-3
CASSLAVGFFTDTQYF
TGTGCCAGCAGCTTGGCCGTGGGATTCTTCACAGATACGCAGTATTTT
>TRBV7-9|TRBD2|NA|16|TRBJ2-1
CASSLAIWTSDNEQFF
TGTGCCAGCAGCTTAGCCATCTGGACTAGCGACAATGAGCAGTTCTTC
>TRBV27|NA|NA|16|TRBJ1-1
CASSGEKGNPGTEAFF
TGTGCCAGCAGTGGAGAGAAAGGGAACCCAGGCACTGAAGCTTTCTTT
>TRBV5-1|NA|NA|14|TRBJ1-6
CASSSQDWGSPLHF
TGCGCCAGCAGCTCACAGGACTGGGGGTCACCCCTCCACTTT
>TRBV19|NA|NA|15|TRBJ1-5
CASRAGWSRDQPQHF
TGTGCCAGTAGGGCAGGCTGGAGTCGGGATCAGCCCCAGCATTTT
>TRBV9|NA|NA|11|TRBJ2-7
CASSELYEQYF
TGTGCCAGCAGCGAGTTGTACGAGCAGTACTTC
>TRBV27|NA|NA|14|TRBJ1-6
CASSFGNNNSPLHF
TGTGCCAGCAGTTTTGGCAATAATAATTCACCCCTCCACTTT
>TRBV10-1|NA|once|14|TRBJ2-2
CASSPGKNTGELFF
TGCGCCAGCAGCCCCGGGAAAAACACCGGGGAGCTGTTTTTT
>TRBV28|TRBD1|NA|14|TRBJ1-1
CASSRDRVNTEAFF
TGTGCCAGCAGCCGGGACAGGGTGAACACTGAAGCTTTCTTT
>TRBV14|NA|NA|14|TRBJ1-1
CASTPWSRNTEAFF
TGTGCCAGCACCCCTTGGAGCAGGAACACTGAAGCTTTCTTT
>TRBV12-3/TRBV12-4|NA|NA|13|TRBJ2-5
CASSPPTKETQYF
TGTGCCAGCAGTCCCCCCACTAAAGAGACCCAGTACTTC
>TRBV14|TRBD2|NA|16|TRBJ2-3
CASSHVAGVGTDTQYF
TGTGCCAGCAGCCACGTAGCGGGAGTTGGCACAGATACGCAGTATTTT
>TRBV5-1|NA|NA|16|TRBJ2-5
CASSSGFSVARETQYF
TGCGCCAGCAGCTCGGGGTTCTCGGTTGCCCGAGAGACCCAGTACTTC
>TRBV11-1|TRBD2|NA|16|TRBJ2-2
CASSLRLAGGPGELFF
TGTGCCAGCAGCCTACGACTAGCGGGAGGGCCCGGGGAGCTGTTTTTT